Only one count was recorded for the clone carrying this T cell receptor beta chain. Its matching antigen is unknown. The length of the CDR3 is 18 residues. Looked up from germline, CDR1 is MRHNA and CDR2 is SNTAGT. V lost 11 bases and J 7 bases, leaving 30 bases between the germline ends. The data were taken from a study of graft-versus-host responses after intestinal transplantation. Across the whole study: Recipients uniformly received anti-thymocyte globulin induction, followed by tacrolimus and steroids for approximately 3 years.

The table came from immunoSEQ multiplex PCR; TCRdb's copy has only in-frame clones and leaves some out. Of tens of thousands of clones listed, about 94% were seen once; the top ten hold 0.38%. Findings and limits, study-wide: Some GvH clones were seen earlier in gut or blood, suggesting intestinal origin. Levels of circulating GvH clones at their peak were associated with early post-transplant HvG declines.

This chain uses TRBV6-4 with TRBJ1-6; maybe TRBD1 (5 bases). Sequencing used unstimulated CD4+ T cells sorted from spleen or lymph node cells, obtained before transplant. The sequence came from a human donor who was the organ donor for an intestinal transplant. DNA of the CDR3: TGTGCCCCTAACTTTCTCCCCCGGAACCAGGGAGGGAATTCACCCCTCCACTTT. It encodes CAPNFLPRNQGGNSPLHF.